This entry is about one TCR beta chain. This sample is drawn from a study of identical twins. With 4 bases removed from V and 3 bases from J, the gap between germline ends came to 18 bases. Germline V gene data show CDR1 as SGHAT and CDR2 as FQNNGV. The length of the CDR3 is 16 residues. Using its own MiXCR run on the 5' RACE reads, TCRdb lists one record per CDR3 protein. The sample has hundreds of thousands of distinct CDR3 sequences; about 20% are singletons. The same sample was also studied in work on T cells expressing NK-cell markers.

The gene calls are TRBV11-2 and TRBJ2-5; possibly TRBD1 for D (5 bases). Source material: PBMCs. The receptor was derived from a woman between 18 and 29 years old in good health. DNA for the CDR3: TGTGCCAGCAGCTCCAAGGCCCAGGGAATGAAAGAGACCCAGTACTTC. It is translated as CASSSKAQGMKETQYF.